This is a list of T cell receptor beta chains from one sample in a study of T cells in localized non-small cell lung cancer. The data were produced by immunoSEQ multiplex PCR, yet TCRdb's version contains in-frame clones alone and is incomplete. The sample holds approximately 1,500 clones, 35% to 40% seen once. Sequenced material: lung tumor tissue, taken before any cancer treatment. These receptors came from a female donor of 60 years or more with stage I lung adenocarcinoma. Each CDR3 is given with its conserved first and last residue. D genes are given only for firm matches. Not every row has a clone size; where given, it reads once, few, many or a size class.

J gene	D gene	clone size	V gene	CDR3 DNA	CDR3 protein
TRBJ2-5	-	-	TRBV11-3	TGTGCCAGCAGCTCGGGGAGAATCAAAGAGACCCAGTACTTC	CASSSGRIKETQYF
TRBJ1-1	-	few	TRBV6-8	TGTGCCAGCAGTTACTCAAGGGGGAACACTGAAGCTTTCTTT	CASSYSRGNTEAFF
TRBJ2-7	-	-	TRBV19	TGTGCCAGTAGTATCGTGGGAGGCCCTCGGGACGAGCAGTACTTC	CASSIVGGPRDEQYF
TRBJ2-1	-	-	TRBV18	TGTGCCAGCTCACCACCGGGCAGCGCTTACAATGAGCAGTTCTTC	CASSPPGSAYNEQFF
TRBJ2-3	-	-	TRBV14	TGTGCCAGCAGCGGCCGGGACTTTAGCACAGATACGCAGTATTTT	CASSGRDFSTDTQYF
TRBJ1-1	TRBD1	-	TRBV29-1	TGCAGCGTTGAAGAAGTGACAGGGTATTCTGAAGCTTTCTTT	CSVEEVTGYSEAFF
TRBJ2-1	TRBD2	once	TRBV19	TGTGCCAGTAGGCCCGCTAGCGGGTCGAATGAGCAGTTCTTC	CASRPASGSNEQFF
TRBJ1-1	-	-	TRBV18	TGTGCCAGCTCTTACCCAGGCGACACTGAAGCTTTCTTT	CASSYPGDTEAFF
TRBJ1-4	TRBD1	few	TRBV11-3	TGTGCCAGCAGCTCGAGACGGGACAGCCTTAATGAAAAACTGTTTTTT	CASSSRRDSLNEKLFF
TRBJ2-5	-	once	TRBV29-1	TGCAGCGTTGAACCGGCGAGGGCTACCAGCTTTGCCCAGTACTTC	CSVEPARATSFAQYF
TRBJ1-4	TRBD1	few	TRBV19	TGTGCCAGTAGTCCTGGGACAGCACTTAATGAAAAACTGTTTTTT	CASSPGTALNEKLFF
TRBJ2-2	TRBD2	-	TRBV6-8	TGTGCCAGCAGCACGGGACTAGCGACCGGGGAGCTGTTTTTT	CASSTGLATGELFF